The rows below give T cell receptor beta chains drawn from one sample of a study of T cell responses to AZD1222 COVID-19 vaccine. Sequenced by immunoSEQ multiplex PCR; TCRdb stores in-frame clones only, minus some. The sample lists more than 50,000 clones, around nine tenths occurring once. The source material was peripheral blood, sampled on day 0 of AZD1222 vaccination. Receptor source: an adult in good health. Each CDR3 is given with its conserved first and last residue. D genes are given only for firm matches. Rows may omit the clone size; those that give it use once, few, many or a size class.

cdr3_aa: CASSDLRDSQFF; cdr3_nt: TGTGCCAGCAGTGACCTCAGGGATTCGCAGTTCTTC; j_call: TRBJ2-1; d_call: NA; v_call: TRBV28; clone_size: NA
cdr3_aa: CAWSTGGVGYTF; cdr3_nt: TGTGCCTGGAGCACCGGGGGGGTTGGCTACACCTTC; j_call: TRBJ1-2; d_call: NA; v_call: TRBV30; clone_size: few
cdr3_aa: CASSQAGTAGGYTF; cdr3_nt: TGTGCCAGCAGCCAAGCTGGGACAGCGGGAGGCTACACCTTC; j_call: TRBJ1-2; d_call: TRBD1; v_call: TRBV7-8; clone_size: NA
cdr3_aa: CASSVQGSSYNEQFF; cdr3_nt: TGTGCCAGCAGCGTCCAGGGTAGCTCCTACAATGAGCAGTTCTTC; j_call: TRBJ2-1; d_call: NA; v_call: TRBV9; clone_size: NA
cdr3_aa: CASSPGMNTEAFF; cdr3_nt: TGTGCCAGCAGTCCAGGGATGAACACTGAAGCTTTCTTT; j_call: TRBJ1-1; d_call: NA; v_call: TRBV11-2; clone_size: NA
cdr3_aa: CASSWTSQETQYF; cdr3_nt: TGTGCCAGCAGTTGGACTAGCCAAGAGACCCAGTACTTC; j_call: TRBJ2-5; d_call: TRBD2; v_call: TRBV28; clone_size: NA
cdr3_aa: CASSMGQNYEQYF; cdr3_nt: TGTGCCAGTAGTATGGGACAGAACTACGAGCAGTACTTC; j_call: TRBJ2-7; d_call: TRBD1; v_call: TRBV19; clone_size: NA
cdr3_aa: CASSSSRETYNEQFF; cdr3_nt: TGTGCCAGCAGCTCCTCGAGGGAGACTTACAATGAGCAGTTCTTC; j_call: TRBJ2-1; d_call: NA; v_call: TRBV7-9; clone_size: NA
cdr3_aa: CASSWDSFTNTGELFF; cdr3_nt: TGTGCCAGCAGCTGGGACTCCTTCACGAACACCGGGGAGCTGTTTTTT; j_call: TRBJ2-2; d_call: NA; v_call: TRBV5-4; clone_size: NA
cdr3_aa: CASSPDSTEETQYF; cdr3_nt: TGTGCCAGCTCCCCCGACTCTACGGAAGAGACCCAGTACTTC; j_call: TRBJ2-5; d_call: NA; v_call: TRBV18; clone_size: once
cdr3_aa: CASSLPSFYGYTF; cdr3_nt: TGTGCCAGCAGCTTACCTTCCTTCTATGGCTACACCTTC; j_call: TRBJ1-2; d_call: NA; v_call: TRBV7-2; clone_size: NA
cdr3_aa: CSAPGQYF; cdr3_nt: TGCAGTGCCCCAGGCCAGTACTTC; j_call: TRBJ2-7; d_call: NA; v_call: TRBV20-1; clone_size: NA
cdr3_aa: CASSEGEGDGYTF; cdr3_nt: TGTGCCAGCAGTGAGGGCGAGGGGGATGGCTACACCTTC; j_call: TRBJ1-2; d_call: NA; v_call: TRBV2; clone_size: NA
cdr3_aa: CATSGDRYYEQYF; cdr3_nt: TGTGCCACCAGCGGAGACCGATACTACGAGCAGTACTTC; j_call: TRBJ2-7; d_call: NA; v_call: TRBV15; clone_size: NA
cdr3_aa: CASSQDDGQAGDTQYF; cdr3_nt: TGTGCCAGCAGCCAAGATGACGGACAGGCGGGAGATACGCAGTATTTT; j_call: TRBJ2-3; d_call: TRBD1; v_call: TRBV3-1/TRBV3-2; clone_size: NA
cdr3_aa: CASSAGTGWSYTF; cdr3_nt: TGCGCCAGCAGTGCCGGGACAGGTTGGAGCTACACCTTC; j_call: TRBJ1-2; d_call: TRBD1; v_call: TRBV10-1; clone_size: once
cdr3_aa: CASSLVADPTYGYTF; cdr3_nt: TGTGCCAGCAGCTTAGTGGCAGATCCGACTTATGGCTACACCTTC; j_call: TRBJ1-2; d_call: NA; v_call: TRBV7-8; clone_size: NA
cdr3_aa: CASRLRGGLGDTEAFF; cdr3_nt: TGTGCCAGCAGACTCCGAGGGGGTCTTGGGGACACTGAAGCTTTCTTT; j_call: TRBJ1-1; d_call: NA; v_call: TRBV27; clone_size: NA
cdr3_aa: CASRAGGPYEQYF; cdr3_nt: TGCGCCAGCAGGGCAGGGGGCCCCTACGAGCAGTACTTC; j_call: TRBJ2-7; d_call: TRBD1; v_call: TRBV5-1; clone_size: NA
cdr3_aa: CASSPTSGIVRTGELFF; cdr3_nt: TGTGCCAGCAGCCCAACATCCGGGATCGTTCGGACCGGGGAGCTGTTTTTT; j_call: TRBJ2-2; d_call: NA; v_call: TRBV3-1/TRBV3-2; clone_size: NA
cdr3_aa: CASSPPGTDTQYF; cdr3_nt: TGTGCCAGTAGCCCCCCCGGGACAGATACGCAGTATTTT; j_call: TRBJ2-3; d_call: NA; v_call: TRBV19; clone_size: NA
cdr3_aa: CASSITGTGVFSTGELFF; cdr3_nt: TGTGCCAGTAGTATAACCGGGACAGGGGTCTTTTCCACCGGGGAGCTGTTTTTT; j_call: TRBJ2-2; d_call: TRBD1; v_call: TRBV19; clone_size: NA
cdr3_aa: CASSTGRGAAGELFF; cdr3_nt: TGTGCCAGCAGCACCGGGCGGGGGGCAGCCGGGGAGCTGTTTTTT; j_call: TRBJ2-2; d_call: TRBD2; v_call: TRBV5-5; clone_size: NA
cdr3_aa: CASSDQARATYEQYF; cdr3_nt: TGTGCCAGCAGCGACCAGGCAAGGGCTACCTACGAGCAGTACTTC; j_call: TRBJ2-7; d_call: NA; v_call: TRBV9; clone_size: NA
cdr3_aa: CASSWTGNQPQHF; cdr3_nt: TGCGCCAGCAGCTGGACAGGCAATCAGCCCCAGCATTTT; j_call: TRBJ1-5; d_call: NA; v_call: TRBV5-1; clone_size: NA
cdr3_aa: CATSDYPGTQYF; cdr3_nt: TGTGCCACCAGTGATTACCCGGGGACCCAGTACTTC; j_call: TRBJ2-5; d_call: NA; v_call: TRBV24-1; clone_size: NA
cdr3_aa: CATSDRGLAGGTSSYNEQFF; cdr3_nt: TGTGCCACCAGTGATAGGGGACTAGCGGGGGGGACGAGCTCCTACAATGAGCAGTTCTTC; j_call: TRBJ2-1; d_call: TRBD2; v_call: TRBV24-1; clone_size: NA
cdr3_aa: CASSRAGDSQDTQYF; cdr3_nt: TGTGCCAGCTCACGGGCGGGGGACTCCCAAGATACGCAGTATTTT; j_call: TRBJ2-3; d_call: TRBD2; v_call: TRBV18; clone_size: NA
cdr3_aa: CASSLVQGEYYEQYF; cdr3_nt: TGCGCCAGCAGCTTGGTCCAGGGGGAATACTACGAGCAGTACTTC; j_call: TRBJ2-7; d_call: TRBD1; v_call: TRBV5-1; clone_size: NA
cdr3_aa: CASSDEDRRRDSPLHF; cdr3_nt: TGTGCCAGCAGCGACGAGGACAGGAGAAGAGACTCACCCCTCCACTTT; j_call: TRBJ1-6; d_call: TRBD1; v_call: TRBV5-4; clone_size: NA
cdr3_aa: CASSQQGYAEAFF; cdr3_nt: TGTGCCAGCAGCCAACAGGGATACGCTGAAGCTTTCTTT; j_call: TRBJ1-1; d_call: NA; v_call: TRBV12-3/TRBV12-4; clone_size: NA
cdr3_aa: CASSPTGGGYGYTF; cdr3_nt: TGCGCCAGCAGCCCCACAGGGGGTGGCTATGGCTACACCTTC; j_call: TRBJ1-2; d_call: TRBD1; v_call: TRBV5-1; clone_size: NA
cdr3_aa: CASSHGVGLLNEQFF; cdr3_nt: TGCGCCAGCAGCCACGGGGTTGGGCTTCTCAATGAGCAGTTCTTC; j_call: TRBJ2-1; d_call: NA; v_call: TRBV4-3; clone_size: once
cdr3_aa: CASSLVRGAPQYNEQFF; cdr3_nt: TGTGCCAGTAGCCTAGTCCGGGGGGCCCCTCAATACAATGAGCAGTTCTTC; j_call: TRBJ2-1; d_call: NA; v_call: TRBV19; clone_size: NA
cdr3_aa: CASSLGSTGVSNSPLHF; cdr3_nt: TGTGCCAGCAGCTTAGGGTCGACAGGGGTTTCTAATTCACCCCTCCACTTT; j_call: TRBJ1-6; d_call: TRBD1; v_call: TRBV7-9; clone_size: NA
cdr3_aa: CASSYQDGEQYF; cdr3_nt: TGTGCCAGCAGTTACCAGGACGGGGAGCAGTACTTC; j_call: TRBJ2-7; d_call: NA; v_call: TRBV6-5; clone_size: NA
cdr3_aa: CSASETANTEAFF; cdr3_nt: TGCAGTGCTAGTGAGACAGCGAACACTGAAGCTTTCTTT; j_call: TRBJ1-1; d_call: NA; v_call: TRBV20-1; clone_size: NA
cdr3_aa: CASSDRRGSNYGYTF; cdr3_nt: TGTGCCAGCAGTGACCGGAGGGGTTCTAACTATGGCTACACCTTC; j_call: TRBJ1-2; d_call: NA; v_call: TRBV2; clone_size: NA
cdr3_aa: CASSSPGTEGSPLHF; cdr3_nt: TGTGCCAGCAGTTCGCCCGGGACAGAGGGTTCACCCCTCCACTTT; j_call: TRBJ1-6; d_call: TRBD1; v_call: TRBV28; clone_size: NA
cdr3_aa: CASSGRTGSNSPLHF; cdr3_nt: TGTGCCAGCAGCGGACGGACAGGGTCTAATTCACCCCTCCACTTT; j_call: TRBJ1-6; d_call: TRBD1; v_call: TRBV5-6; clone_size: NA
cdr3_aa: CASSYGGNTIYF; cdr3_nt: TGTGCCAGCAGTTATGGTGGAAACACCATATATTTT; j_call: TRBJ1-3; d_call: NA; v_call: TRBV6-5; clone_size: NA
cdr3_aa: CASSLFTSSNQPQHF; cdr3_nt: TGTGCCAGCAGTTTATTTACCTCTAGCAATCAGCCCCAGCATTTT; j_call: TRBJ1-5; d_call: NA; v_call: TRBV27; clone_size: NA
cdr3_aa: CASSLVPEETQYF; cdr3_nt: TGCGCCAGCAGCTTGGTGCCAGAAGAGACCCAGTACTTC; j_call: TRBJ2-5; d_call: NA; v_call: TRBV5-1; clone_size: few
cdr3_aa: CASSPPSAVWETGELFF; cdr3_nt: TGTGCCAGCAGCCCCCCGTCGGCTGTGTGGGAAACCGGGGAGCTGTTTTTT; j_call: TRBJ2-2; d_call: NA; v_call: TRBV4-2; clone_size: NA
cdr3_aa: CASSSRGRSNQPQHF; cdr3_nt: TGTGCCAGCAGTAGTAGGGGTCGAAGCAATCAGCCCCAGCATTTT; j_call: TRBJ1-5; d_call: NA; v_call: TRBV2; clone_size: NA
cdr3_aa: CASSGGGRNEAFF; cdr3_nt: TGTGCCAGCAGTGGAGGAGGGCGAAATGAAGCTTTCTTT; j_call: TRBJ1-1; d_call: NA; v_call: TRBV12-3/TRBV12-4; clone_size: NA
cdr3_aa: CASSFYRDSEVNEQFF; cdr3_nt: TGTGCCAGCAGCTTCTACCGGGACAGTGAAGTCAATGAGCAGTTCTTC; j_call: TRBJ2-1; d_call: TRBD1; v_call: TRBV5-5; clone_size: NA
cdr3_aa: CASTLSGAMNGYTF; cdr3_nt: TGTGCCAGCACCCTGTCGGGGGCGATGAATGGCTACACCTTC; j_call: TRBJ1-2; d_call: NA; v_call: TRBV6-5; clone_size: NA
cdr3_aa: CASSLMGSRAHQPQHF; cdr3_nt: TGTGCCAGCAGCTTGATGGGATCGCGTGCACATCAGCCCCAGCATTTT; j_call: TRBJ1-5; d_call: NA; v_call: TRBV5-6; clone_size: NA
cdr3_aa: CASSTFYEQYF; cdr3_nt: TGTGCCAGCAGTACCTTCTACGAGCAGTACTTC; j_call: TRBJ2-7; d_call: NA; v_call: TRBV12-3/TRBV12-4; clone_size: NA
cdr3_aa: CASGPQTPYGYTF; cdr3_nt: TGTGCCAGCGGTCCACAGACCCCCTATGGCTACACCTTC; j_call: TRBJ1-2; d_call: NA; v_call: TRBV27; clone_size: NA
cdr3_aa: CASSSRGLGEMGSPLHF; cdr3_nt: TGTGCCAGCAGCTCCAGAGGTTTGGGGGAAATGGGTTCACCCCTCCACTTT; j_call: TRBJ1-6; d_call: NA; v_call: TRBV21-1; clone_size: NA
cdr3_aa: CASSVGGQGALGYTF; cdr3_nt: TGTGCCAGCAGCGTAGGGGGACAGGGGGCGTTGGGCTACACCTTC; j_call: TRBJ1-2; d_call: TRBD1; v_call: TRBV9; clone_size: NA
cdr3_aa: CASSIGGIPREQYF; cdr3_nt: TGTGCCAGCAGCATAGGTGGGATACCGAGGGAGCAGTACTTC; j_call: TRBJ2-7; d_call: NA; v_call: TRBV7-2; clone_size: once
cdr3_aa: CASSQLSIGRAGRYTF; cdr3_nt: TGCGCCAGCAGCCAACTATCTATCGGACGGGCAGGACGGTACACCTTC; j_call: TRBJ1-2; d_call: NA; v_call: TRBV4-1; clone_size: NA
cdr3_aa: CASSRTVLTQYF; cdr3_nt: TGTGCCAGCAGTCGGACAGTTCTTACGCAGTATTTT; j_call: TRBJ2-3; d_call: NA; v_call: TRBV12-3/TRBV12-4; clone_size: NA
cdr3_aa: CASSEALYEQYF; cdr3_nt: TGTGCCAGCAGTGAAGCGCTGTACGAGCAGTACTTC; j_call: TRBJ2-7; d_call: NA; v_call: TRBV2; clone_size: NA
cdr3_aa: CASSVDSSQETQYF; cdr3_nt: TGCGCCAGCAGCGTCGACAGTTCCCAAGAGACCCAGTACTTC; j_call: TRBJ2-5; d_call: NA; v_call: TRBV5-1; clone_size: NA
cdr3_aa: CASSQDVGGQSRGYTF; cdr3_nt: TGTGCCAGCAGCCAAGACGTAGGGGGACAGTCTCGTGGCTACACCTTC; j_call: TRBJ1-2; d_call: TRBD1; v_call: TRBV14; clone_size: NA
cdr3_aa: CASSGWTGGIHEQYF; cdr3_nt: TGTGCCAGCAGTGGATGGACAGGGGGCATCCACGAGCAGTACTTC; j_call: TRBJ2-7; d_call: TRBD1; v_call: TRBV27; clone_size: NA